A selection of T cell receptor beta chains follows, all from one sample in a study of shared clonotypes between healthy human individuals. Using immunoSEQ multiplex PCR, the repertoire was profiled, and TCRdb retains in-frame clones only, with some absent. The sample records about 2.5 million clones, about 90% being singletons. The specimen sequenced was naive CD4+ T cells from PBMCs. Receptor source: a man aged 18 to 29 in good health. Some clones in this sample may be carry-over from other donors' samples. CDR3s include the opening cysteine and the closing phenylalanine or tryptophan. Each record gives: D gene, V gene, J gene, clone size, CDR3 protein, CDR3 DNA. A D gene is named only where the DNA matches it firmly. Only some rows state a clone size, as once, few, many or a class for expanded clones.

D gene: TRBD1; V gene: TRBV19; J gene: TRBJ2-2; clone size: -; CDR3 protein: CASNRPGTGLPNTGELFF; CDR3 DNA: TGTGCCAGTAATCGTCCCGGGACAGGGCTACCGAACACCGGGGAGCTGTTTTTT
D gene: -; V gene: TRBV5-6; J gene: TRBJ1-4; clone size: -; CDR3 protein: CASSLWTGATNEKLFF; CDR3 DNA: TGTGCCAGCAGCCTATGGACGGGAGCAACTAATGAAAAACTGTTTTTT
D gene: -; V gene: TRBV5-6; J gene: TRBJ2-1; clone size: -; CDR3 protein: CASSLLGLRGAREQFF; CDR3 DNA: TGTGCCAGCAGCTTGTTAGGCTTACGGGGGGCGAGGGAGCAGTTCTTC
D gene: TRBD1; V gene: TRBV5-1; J gene: TRBJ1-4; clone size: -; CDR3 protein: CASSMDGQGTNEKLFF; CDR3 DNA: TGCGCCAGCAGCATGGACGGACAGGGAACTAATGAAAAACTGTTTTTT
D gene: -; V gene: TRBV27; J gene: TRBJ2-6; clone size: once; CDR3 protein: CASSPRLGANVLTF; CDR3 DNA: TGTGCCAGCAGTCCGCGCCTCGGGGCCAACGTCCTGACTTTC
D gene: -; V gene: TRBV2; J gene: TRBJ2-3; clone size: -; CDR3 protein: CASSEGTTDTQYF; CDR3 DNA: TGTGCCAGCAGTGAAGGGACCACAGATACGCAGTATTTT
D gene: -; V gene: TRBV1; J gene: TRBJ2-3; clone size: -; CDR3 protein: CTSSLISPLERELTDTQYF; CDR3 DNA: TGCACCAGCAGCCTAATCTCTCCCCTCGAGCGGGAGTTGACAGATACGCAGTATTTT
D gene: -; V gene: TRBV15; J gene: TRBJ2-2; clone size: -; CDR3 protein: CATSRGGVGTGELFF; CDR3 DNA: TGTGCCACCAGCAGAGGAGGGGTTGGGACCGGGGAGCTGTTTTTT
D gene: TRBD2; V gene: TRBV18; J gene: TRBJ2-5; clone size: -; CDR3 protein: CASSLRGGRGQETQYF; CDR3 DNA: TGTGCCAGCTCACTACGAGGCGGGAGAGGGCAAGAGACCCAGTACTTC
D gene: -; V gene: TRBV6-1; J gene: TRBJ2-7; clone size: -; CDR3 protein: CASPRDLGPYEQYF; CDR3 DNA: TGTGCCAGCCCAAGGGATCTTGGCCCCTACGAGCAGTACTTC
D gene: -; V gene: TRBV28; J gene: TRBJ2-4; clone size: once; CDR3 protein: CASSSTGLAKNIQYF; CDR3 DNA: TGTGCCAGCAGTTCTACAGGGCTAGCCAAAAACATTCAGTACTTC